This TCR beta chain was captured in a study of vaccination and CD4 T cells after COVID-19. The germline CDR1 and CDR2 sequences are SEHNR and FQNEAQ (reference sequence). The trim removed 1 base at V and 0 bases at J, leaving 6 bases unmatched. The CDR3 extends over 17 amino acids. With regard to this clonotype: Antigen specificity is unknown.

Treatment given: roughly ten-day PBMC culture with coronavirus spike peptide pools or control peptides (ViraFEST assay). During the years 2011-2018, before the COVID-19 pandemic, the unexposed donor's CD4+ T cells were collected. Cultured CD4+ T-cell DNA underwent Oncomine TCR Beta short-read sequencing. MiXCR, run by TCRdb on the PCR reads, gives a single entry per CDR3 protein. The sample includes approximately 9,300 distinct CDR3 sequences, less than 70% of them seen just once. Sequencing was carried out using CD4+ T cells from blood, cultured in vitro. The rearrangement links TRBV7-9 to TRBJ1-5; 7 bases line up with TRBD1. The receptor comes from a human donor in good health. CDR3 in amino acids: CASSLERTGASNQPQHF. As DNA, the CDR3 is TGTGCCAGCAGCTTAGAACGGACAGGAGCTAGCAATCAGCCCCAGCATTTT.